The 26 T cell receptor beta chains in this list originate from one sample, sequenced in a study of CD8 T cells in ankylosing spondylitis. MiXCR, applied by TCRdb to the 5' RACE reads, yields one record per CDR3 protein. The data show around 140,000 distinct CDR3 sequences, 9.5% to 12% seen once. Material: blood, either unsorted or a sorted T cell fraction (not recorded which). Source of these receptors: a female donor with ankylosing spondylitis or in good health (not recorded which).

This clonotype was detected many times. This chain joins TRBV7-2 and TRBJ2-5; tentatively, D is TRBD2 (5 bases). CDR3 length: 13 residues. With 3 bases removed from V and 7 bases from J, the gap between germline ends came to 12 bases. CDR1 is SGHTA, CDR2 FQGNSA, per germline. CDR3 sequence (DNA): TGTGCCAGCAGCTTTAACGACGAGGGGACCCAGTACTTC. Protein: CASSFNDEGTQYF.

This clonotype turned up a few times. CDR3 in amino acids: CASRSGQGETKNIQYF. CDR3 in DNA: TGTGCCAGCAGAAGCGGACAGGGGGAAACCAAAAACATTCAGTACTTC. The chain employs TRBV2 and TRBJ2-4; 10 bases align to TRBD1. The V gene end was trimmed by 6 bases and the J gene end by 2 bases; junction bases not matched to a gene: 7. The CDR3 is 16 residues long. Germline V gene sequence: CDR1 SNHLY, CDR2 FYNNEI.

This clonotype was counted many times. The chain links TRBV5-1 to TRBJ2-2; 7 bases are a match to TRBD1. Trimming removed 2 bases from V and 6 bases from J; junction bases left unmatched: 1. The CDR3 sequence is 13 residues long. Germline loops: CDR1 SGHRS, CDR2 YFSETQ. This CDR3 reads CASSFDRAGELFF. CDR3 nucleotide sequence: TGCGCCAGCAGCTTTGACAGGGCCGGGGAGCTGTTTTTT. The full variable domain, completed using reference TRBV5-1 and TRBJ2-2, is KAGVTQTPRYLIKTRGQQVTLSCSPISGHRSVSWYQQTPGQGLQFLFEYFSETQRNKGNFPGRFSGRQFSNSRSEMNVSTLELGDSALYLCASSFDRAGELFFGEGSRLTVL.

In its sample, this clonotype was seen many times. The V and J genes are TRBV20-1 and TRBJ2-7, with D possibly being TRBD2 (5 bases). The CDR3 totals 13 residues. V lost 1 base to trimming and J lost 4 bases, with 11 bases between them. Germline-derived CDR1 and CDR2 are DFQATT and SNEGSKA (reference sequence). In DNA form, the CDR3 reads TGCAGTGCTAGAGGGTTGTCGGGATACGAGCAGTACTTC. It yields the protein CSARGLSGYEQYF.

This clonotype has a single count. A much more abundant neighbour one base away suggests this may be a read error. The chain has TRBV11-2 and TRBJ2-1; D might be TRBD1 or TRBD2, each matching 5 bases. The length of the CDR3 is 14 residues. Germline-derived CDR1 and CDR2 are SGHAT and FQNNGV. Trimming took off 5 bases at V and 7 bases at J, with 15 bases between the two ends. The CDR3 coding sequence is TGTGCCAGCAGCCGGGGCGGTGGACGGAATGAGCAGTTCTTC. It is translated as CASSRGGGRNEQFF.

This clonotype was counted at least ten times. The chain employs TRBV5-1 and TRBJ2-1; tentative D call: TRBD1 (6 bases). From germline, CDR1 is SGHRS and CDR2 YFSETQ. V lost 6 bases and J lost 6, with 10 bases in between. The CDR3 is made up of 12 amino acids. CDR3 in DNA: TGCGCCAGCAACAGGGAAGGCAATGAGCAGTTCTTC. It codes for CASNREGNEQFF.

The gene calls are TRBV12-3 or TRBV12-4 and TRBJ2-4, with D tentatively TRBD1 (5 bases). Trimming took off 5 bases at V and 2 bases at J, with 7 bases between the two ends. This CDR3 region has 13 residues. The chain's CDR3 is CASSQGTKNIQYF. The CDR3 DNA is TGTGCCAGCAGTCAGGGAACCAAAAACATTCAGTACTTC.

There are many counts of this clonotype. The chain employs TRBV29-1 and TRBJ1-3, with D possibly matching TRBD1 (5 bases). Trimming removed 7 bases at V and 4 bases at J, with 14 bases between. CDR3 size: 13 residues. Germline assignment: CDR1 SQVTM and CDR2 ANQGSEA. CDR3 protein: CSAWDFGGNTIYF. CDR3 nucleotides: TGCAGCGCTTGGGACTTCGGGGGAAACACCATATATTTT.

This clonotype showed up many times. V and J are TRBV29-1 and TRBJ2-2; TRBD1 might be the D (8 bases). Deletions cut 7 bases from V and 6 bases from J, with 15 bases between. CDR3 length equals 13 residues. In germline, CDR1 is SQVTM, CDR2 ANQGSEA. CDR3 DNA: TGCAGCGCAGCGGGACAGGTATCCGGGGAGCTGTTTTTT. Translated, it gives CSAAGQVSGELFF.

Many counts were recorded for this clonotype. The genes are TRBV18 and TRBJ1-1, with D unclear. V lost 2 bases, J lost 1 base, and 8 bases lay in between. This CDR3 has 14 residues. Looked up from germline, CDR1 is KGHSH and CDR2 is LQKENI. The CDR3 region is CASSPGRSNTEAFF. CDR3 in DNA: TGTGCCAGCTCACCAGGACGATCGAACACTGAAGCTTTCTTT.

This clonotype was found a few times. V and J are TRBV5-1 and TRBJ2-1; maybe TRBD2 (6 bases). The CDR3 loop spans 16 amino acids. V shed 4 bases and J shed 5 bases, with 19 bases lying between them. Germline loops: CDR1 SGHRS, CDR2 YFSETQ. In DNA, the CDR3 is TGCGCCAGCAGCGGCCTCACGGAGGCGGGACACAATGAGCAGTTCTTC. It codes for CASSGLTEAGHNEQFF.

The sample holds many counts of this clonotype. The chain uses TRBV20-1 and TRBJ2-1; perhaps TRBD2 as D (6 bases). Trimming took off 3 bases at V and 8 bases at J, with 17 bases between the two ends. The CDR3 loop spans 14 amino acids. The germline CDR1 and CDR2 sequences are DFQATT and SNEGSKA (reference sequence). CDR3 amino acids: CSASGGAVRDEQFF. CDR3 nucleotide sequence: TGCAGTGCTAGCGGGGGAGCAGTTAGGGATGAGCAGTTCTTC.

This sequence joins TRBV5-1 and TRBJ2-7, with D unclear. Germline CDR1 and CDR2: SGHRS and YFSETQ. The CDR3 length is 13 residues. V shed 0 bases and J shed 3 bases, with 7 bases lying between them. The CDR3 loop reads CASSLGPHYEQYF. For the CDR3, the DNA is TGCGCCAGCAGCTTGGGGCCCCACTACGAGCAGTACTTC.

This clonotype was detected many times. V is TRBV7-2 and J is TRBJ2-1; 15 nucleotides agree with TRBD2. The V segment lost 5 bases and the J segment 8 bases; nucleotides outside the gene matches: 7. Germline V lookup: CDR1 SGHTA, CDR2 FQGNSA. The CDR3 totals 16 residues. CDR3 bases: TGTGCCAGCAGCCCGGGACTAGCGGGAGGAGGATATGAGCAGTTCTTC. Translation: CASSPGLAGGGYEQFF.

Remarks on this clonotype: A much larger clone sits a single nucleotide away, making a read error possible. This chain joins TRBV5-6 and TRBJ1-1, with D hard to call. The germline gives CDR1 SGHDT, CDR2 YYEEEE. V was shortened by 4 bases and J by 0 bases, with 7 bases between the two germline ends. The CDR3 loop spans 13 amino acids. The CDR3 reads CASSPAMNTEAFF. As DNA, the CDR3 is TGTGCCAGCAGCCCGGCCATGAACACTGAAGCTTTCTTT.

In this sample, this clonotype turned up many times. V usage is TRBV5-1 and J usage is TRBJ2-5; TRBD2 matches 7 bases. Trimming at V came to 1 base and at J to 4 bases, leaving 7 bases not matched to a gene. Germline V gene lookup returns CDR1 SGHRS and CDR2 YFSETQ. This CDR3 has 15 amino acids. The CDR3 sequence is CASSLLDGEGETQYF. DNA for the CDR3: TGCGCCAGCAGCTTGTTGGACGGGGAGGGAGAGACCCAGTACTTC. Drawing the rest from reference TRBV5-1 and TRBJ2-5, the complete variable domain is KAGVTQTPRYLIKTRGQQVTLSCSPISGHRSVSWYQQTPGQGLQFLFEYFSETQRNKGNFPGRFSGRQFSNSRSEMNVSTLELGDSALYLCASSLLDGEGETQYFGPGTRLLVL.

V usage is TRBV21-1 and J usage is TRBJ2-7. TRBV21-1 is reported as a pseudogene. The CDR3 extends over 10 amino acids. The CDR3 region has the DNA TGTGCCAGCGAACCCTACGAGCAGTACTTC. Its protein product is CASEPYEQYF.

This clonotype was counted a single time. Since a much larger clone is just one base distant, this may be a read error. The chain links TRBV5-1 to TRBJ2-1, with 8 positions matching TRBD1. Germline CDR1 reads SGHRS; CDR2 reads YFSETQ. This CDR3 contains 15 residues. CDR3 bases: TGCGCCAGCAGCTTGGCTGGACAGGGTTGGGATGAGCAGCTCTTC. Translated, it gives CASSLAGQGWDEQLF.

This clonotype was observed at least ten times. V gene TRBV20-1 combines with J gene TRBJ2-3; 12 nucleotides line up with TRBD2. Germline loops: CDR1 DFQATT, CDR2 SNEGSKA (reference sequence). The CDR3 consists of 14 residues. J was trimmed by 3 bases and V by 4 bases; bases with no gene match: 2. The CDR3 here is CSAMTSGGTDTQYF. The DNA for the CDR3 is TGCAGTGCTATGACTAGCGGGGGAACAGATACGCAGTATTTT.

This clonotype was found many times. The chain carries TRBV20-1 and TRBJ1-1; D is unresolved. This CDR3 has 11 residues. Trimming left V 6 bases short and J 7 bases short, with 12 bases between. From germline, CDR1 is DFQATT and CDR2 SNEGSKA (reference sequence). CDR3 nucleotides: TGCAGTGCGTCCTCTAATTATGAAGCTTTCTTT. Protein product: CSASSNYEAFF.

This clonotype was counted many times. CDR3 in amino acids: CASSVGQGVDGNEQYF. The CDR3 DNA is TGTGCCAGCAGCGTAGGACAGGGGGTGGATGGAAACGAGCAGTACTTC. This sequence joins TRBV9 and TRBJ2-7; 9 bases are a match to TRBD1. Germline V CDR1 and CDR2: SGDLS, YYNGEE. V shed 0 bases and J 5 bases; nucleotides not matched to a gene: 9. The CDR3 totals 16 residues.

At least ten counts were recorded for this clonotype. DNA for the CDR3: TGTGCCAGCAGCTTGCTGGAGTACCAAGAGACCCAGTACTTC. Protein sequence: CASSLLEYQETQYF. This rearrangement joins TRBV7-9 to TRBJ2-5; D gene unclear. Trimming removed 3 bases from V and 0 bases from J, with 8 bases in between. Germline V gene data show CDR1 as SEHNR and CDR2 as FQNEAQ (reference sequence). The CDR3 extends over 14 amino acids.

This clonotype was counted at least ten times. The V gene is TRBV24-1, the J gene TRBJ2-1; D gene unclear. The germline V and J ends were trimmed by 0 bases and 6 bases, with 11 bases remaining between them. The CDR3 totals 15 residues. Looked up from germline, CDR1 is KGHDR and CDR2 is SFDVKD. The CDR3 DNA sequence: TGTGCCACCAGTGATTTGGTGGTGGAGACCAATGAGCAGTTCTTC. Its translation: CATSDLVVETNEQFF.

This clonotype was recorded at least ten times. The J gene is TRBJ1-2, the V gene TRBV29-1; 8 nucleotides align to TRBD1. The junction had 8 bases not matched to a gene; V was cut back by 0 bases and J by 2 bases. The CDR3 spans 16 residues. Germline V CDR1 and CDR2: SQVTM, ANQGSEA. In DNA form, the CDR3 reads TGCAGCGTTGAAGATAGGGGGACAGGAAAGAACTATGGCTACACCTTC. It yields the protein CSVEDRGTGKNYGYTF.

Ten or more counts support this clonotype. This rearrangement joins TRBV6-1 to TRBJ1-6, with 10 bases identical to TRBD1. Germline V CDR1 and CDR2: MNHNS, SASEGT. The V segment lost 7 bases and the J segment 9 bases; nucleotides outside the gene matches: 6. The CDR3 covers 14 residues. As DNA, the CDR3 is TGTGCCAGCACCCCGGGACAGGGGAGTTCACCCCTCCACTTT. Protein sequence: CASTPGQGSSPLHF.

This clonotype was recorded at least ten times. The chain couples TRBV28 to TRBJ2-7, with 8 bases identical to TRBD2. Germline lookup yields CDR1 MDHEN and CDR2 SYDVKM. CDR3 length: 15 amino acids. V shed 5 bases and J 4 bases; nucleotides not matched to a gene: 10. CDR3: CASSPGGTREYEQYF. CDR3 DNA: TGTGCCAGCAGTCCCGGTGGGACTAGAGAGTACGAGCAGTACTTC.